Presented here are 11 T cell receptor beta chains from one specimen sequenced in a study of tumor-infiltrating lymphocytes in primary liver carcinoma. The blood RNA (from unsorted whole blood) was obtained, and germline DNA was also extracted. Reverse transcription of 450 to 500 ng total RNA with a constant-region primer produced TCR beta cDNA. Three-round nested multiplex PCR performed with slightly modified ARM-PCR produced the TCR beta libraries. TRBV1-TRBV30 forward and Cbeta reverse primers drove the first two approximately 11-cycle rounds. MiXCR was run by TCRdb on the multiplex PCR reads, yielding one entry per CDR3 protein. The sample gives about 330,000 distinct CDR3 sequences, approximately 64% of which show up once; 6.5% is in the top ten. Material: peripheral blood. The receptors originated from a man aged 35 to 55 with primary liver carcinoma and hepatitis B virus infection.

Concerning this clonotype itself: A read error may be the cause here, since a much bigger clone is one base away. The rearrangement joins TRBV14 to TRBJ2-3, with D unresolved. Germline CDR1 SGHDN, CDR2 FVKESK. The CDR3 has 19 amino acids. The CDR3 sequence: CASIQDRGVNFRGTDTQYF. The CDR3 DNA reads TGTGCCAGCATCCAAGATCGTGGCGTTAATTTTAGAGGCACAGATACGCAGTATTTT.

This clonotype was seen only once. One end of the junction is discordant with germline, which a read error may explain. The chain couples TRBV11-2 to TRBJ1-1; no firm D call. CDR3 length: 13 amino acids. The germline V gene has CDR1 SGHAT and CDR2 FQNNGV. The CDR3 sequence is CASTLTSNTEALF. In DNA, the CDR3 is TGTGCCAGCACCCTGACATCAAACACTGAAGCTCTCTTT.

On this clonotype: A read error may produce the germline difference seen at one junction end. This chain joins TRBV25-1 and TRBJ1-6; D is unresolved. The CDR3 has 13 residues. Germline CDR1 is MGHDK and CDR2 is SYGVNS. In nucleotides, the CDR3 is TGTGCCAGCAGCAGCTCCTATAATTCATCCCTCCACTTT. Residues: CASSSSYNSSLHF. The whole variable domain, filled in from reference TRBV25-1 and TRBJ1-6, reads EADIYQTPRYLVIGTGKKITLECSQTMGHDKMYWYQQDPGMELHLIHYSYGVNSTEKGDLSSESTVSRIRTEHFPLTLESARPSHTSQYLCASSSSYNSSLHFGNGTRLTVT.

Remarks on this clonotype: A much larger clonotype is one base distant, so this may be a read error. The gene calls are TRBV12-3 or TRBV12-4 and TRBJ2-1, with 16 bases lining up with TRBD2. The trim removed 1 base at V and 12 bases at J, leaving 6 bases unmatched. The CDR3 totals 16 residues. CDR3 sequence (DNA): TGTGCCAGCAGTTTAGAGGGACTAGCGGGAGGGCCATGGCAGTTCTTC. Its protein product is CASSLEGLAGGPWQFF.

This clonotype was counted ten times or more. The CDR3 DNA reads as TGTGCCAGTAGAGGACAGGGGAGAGGGGGCAATCAGCCCCAGCATTTT. It encodes CASRGQGRGGNQPQHF. J is TRBJ1-5 and V is TRBV6-2 or TRBV6-3; 9 bases fit TRBD1. From germline, CDR1 is MNHEY and CDR2 SVGEGT. This CDR3 region has 16 residues. J gave up 2 bases and V 9 bases, and 11 bases lay outside the gene matches.

A word on this clonotype: Because it lacks the conserved phenylalanine or tryptophan at the end, this CDR3 is likely a read error. This chain links TRBV25-1 with TRBJ1-2; D call uncertain. Per germline, CDR1 MGHDK and CDR2 SYGVNS. The CDR3 contains 16 residues. With 1 base removed from V and 3 bases from J, the gap between germline ends came to 15 bases. In DNA, the CDR3 is TGTGCCAGCAGTGAATGGAGGGTGTGCGACGACTATGGCTACACCTTA. It translates to CASSEWRVCDDYGYTL.

Comments on this clonotype: Sequence at one end of the junction differs from germline and may be a read error. This chain connects TRBV11-3 to TRBJ2-1; TRBD2 agrees at 7 bases. The germline V gene has CDR1 SGHNT and CDR2 YENEEA. This CDR3 comprises 15 residues. CDR3 amino acids: CVSRWGRGAYNEQFF. CDR3 DNA sequence: TGTGTCAGCAGATGGGGTCGGGGGGCCTACAATGAGCAGTTCTTC.

This clonotype was observed many times. The genes are TRBV29-1 and TRBJ1-2; D is uncertain. The CDR3 is made up of 11 amino acids. CDR1 and CDR2 (germline): SQVTM, ANQGSEA. DNA for the CDR3: TGCGCGACGCCGGATTACTATGGCTACACCTTC. Amino acid sequence: CATPDYYGYTF.

This clonotype appeared many times. The J gene is TRBJ2-5, the V gene TRBV29-1, with 9 bases identical to TRBD1. The CDR3 covers 15 residues. The V gene's germline CDR1 is SQVTM and CDR2 ANQGSEA. The V segment lost 2 bases and the J segment 2 bases; nucleotides outside the gene matches: 6. CDR3 nucleotide sequence: TGCAGCGTTGAACGGACAGGGGTGATACAAGAGACCCAGTACTTC. Amino acid sequence: CSVERTGVIQETQYF.

This clonotype was seen repeatedly, ten times or more. The chain combines TRBV12-3 or TRBV12-4 with TRBJ2-1; 9 bases fit TRBD1. The CDR3 sequence is 16 residues long. The junction had 8 bases not matched to a gene; V was cut back by 6 bases and J by 2 bases. CDR3 region: CASSPGTGLTYNEQFF. The CDR3 region has the DNA TGTGCCAGCAGCCCCGGGACAGGGCTTACCTACAATGAGCAGTTCTTC.

Note on this clonotype: One end of the junction is discordant with germline, which a read error may explain. The J gene is TRBJ2-3, the V gene TRBV11-1; D unresolved. Germline assignment: CDR1 SGHAT and CDR2 FQDESV (reference sequence). CDR3 length: 15 residues. Here the CDR3 DNA reads TGTACCAGCAGCCTCTTGCTACCCCCCACAGATACGCAGTGTTTT. It specifies CTSSLLLPPTDTQCF.